The present entry profiles one T cell receptor (beta chain) with its context. The sample comes from a study of blood T cell repertoires in COVID-19. Turning to the study itself: The study drew acute and convalescent COVID-19 samples from the United States, Italy and Spain. PBMCs, B-cell-depleted T cells, or T cells were the source of the cDNA or gDNA that made up the material.

The CDR3 runs 12 residues. CDR1 LNHNV and CDR2 YYDKDF come from the germline V gene (reference sequence). The J segment lost 7 bases and the V segment lost 7 bases, leaving 3 bases of the junction unmatched. TCRdb's copy holds only in-frame clones and misses some; the assay was immunoSEQ multiplex PCR. The table lists 200,000 to 250,000 clones, about 85% of them singletons, with around 18% in the top ten. The receptor was derived from an elderly woman with active or convalescent COVID-19. This chain links TRBV15 with TRBJ2-1; TRBD1 matches 8 bases. The sample taken for sequencing was peripheral blood. The CDR3 reads CATMDRVNEQFF. CDR3 sequence (DNA): TGTGCCACCATGGACAGGGTAAATGAGCAGTTCTTC. Together with reference TRBV15 and TRBJ2-1, the CDR3 gives the full variable domain: DAMVIQNPRYQVTQFGKPVTLSCSQTLNHNVMYWYQQKSSQAPKLLFHYYDKDFNNEADTPDNFQSRRPNTSFCFLDIRSPGLGDTAMYLCATMDRVNEQFFGPGTRLTVL.